This TCR beta chain stems from a study of CD8+CD57+ T cells in acquired aplastic anemia. The overall study: Quantities of DNA derived from sorted CD4+ and CD8+ cells averaged 3.2 ug.

Whole-study findings and limits: Patients did not significantly differ from controls in CD8+ Simpson's diversity.

Selection for sequencing was limited to patients who had shown CD8+CD57+ cell expansion by flow cytometry. Acquired aplastic anemia of severe grade affected all patients. No patient had been given any therapy when blood was sampled. Researchers used genomic DNA as the template to profile TCR beta VDJ and CDR3. TCRdb re-derived calls from the reads in MiXCR, one entry per CDR3 protein. The sample has some 170,000 distinct CDR3 sequences; 71% are singletons. For this clonotype: The target antigen is unknown.

The ends were cut back, 2 bases at V and 7 bases at J, with 9 bases in the middle. The CDR3 is 14 residues long. CDR1 is SGHAT and CDR2 is FQDESV in the germline V gene (reference sequence). The rearrangement uses TRBV11-1 and TRBJ1-6; tentative D call: TRBD1 (6 bases). Sequencing was done on a sample of sorted CD4+, CD8+, or CD8+CD57+ T cells (not recorded which) from PBMCs. The clonotype comes from a human donor with aplastic anemia. CDR3 in DNA: TGTGCCAGCAGCTTAAGGGGGATGAATTCACCCCTCCACTTT. As protein: CASSLRGMNSPLHF. Complete variable domain (other parts from reference TRBV11-1 and TRBJ1-6): EAEVAQSPRYKITEKSQAVAFWCDPISGHATLYWYRQILGQGPELLVQFQDESVVDDSQLPKDRFSAERLKGVDSTLKIQPAELGDSAMYLCASSLRGMNSPLHFGNGTRLTVT.